This T cell receptor (beta chain) comes out of a study of long-term antiretroviral therapy in people with HIV. The immunoSEQ assay was v3.0, run at survey level. Assay used: immunoSEQ multiplex PCR; TCRdb lists only in-frame clones, some missing. The table has about 17,000 clones, approximately 85% seen once. This clone occurred a few times. Between the trimmed V and J ends, which lost 2 bases and 2 bases, there was a span of 13 bases. Germline V gives CDR1 MGHDK, CDR2 SYGVNS. This CDR3 is 16 amino acids long. The genes are TRBV25-1 and TRBJ2-1, with D tentatively TRBD1 or TRBD2 (5 bases each). The TCR sequence derives from a man aged 25-40 years with HIV. The input for sequencing was unsorted PBMCs, taken at the start of antiretroviral therapy. The chain's CDR3 is CASSEEGSGPYNEQFF. The CDR3 coding sequence is TGTGCCAGCAGTGAAGAGGGCTCAGGGCCCTACAATGAGCAGTTCTTC.